The 19 T cell receptor beta chains in this list originate from one sample, sequenced in a study of OX40 agonist ivuxolimab in advanced cancers. The data were produced by immunoSEQ multiplex PCR, yet TCRdb's version contains in-frame clones alone and is incomplete. The sample contains about 88,000 clones, roughly 85% of which appear only once. The sample here was CD4+ or CD8+ T cells sorted from blood, taken in a trial of the OX40 agonist ivuxolimab. The receptors come from an adult with an advanced solid tumor such as melanoma, head and neck, liver or kidney cancer.

The chain has TRBV25-1 and TRBJ1-6, with a weak D call TRBD1 (6 bases). The V gene's germline CDR1 is MGHDK and CDR2 SYGVNS. V was shortened by 4 bases and J by 5 bases, with 9 bases between the two germline ends. The CDR3 runs to 14 residues. The CDR3 region is CASSARQDNSPLHF. The CDR3 coding sequence is TGTGCCAGCAGTGCCCGACAGGATAATTCACCCCTCCACTTT.

This clone showed up just once. The chain combines TRBV7-9 with TRBJ1-4; maybe TRBD1 (5 bases). Germline CDR1 reads SEHNR; CDR2 reads FQNEAQ (reference sequence). CDR3 size: 14 residues. The V end was cut by 4 bases, the J end by 4 bases, with 10 bases between. In DNA, the CDR3 is TGTGCCAGCAGCTCGGGGACGGTTAATGAAAAACTGTTTTTT. Translation gives CASSSGTVNEKLFF.

This chain joins TRBV5-8 and TRBJ1-5; 7 nucleotides align to TRBD1. Germline-derived CDR1 and CDR2 are SGHTS and YDEGEE. V shed 4 bases and J 0 bases; nucleotides not matched to a gene: 4. The CDR3 covers 15 residues. CDR3 sequence: CASSRGQYSNQPQHF. The CDR3 nucleotides read TGTGCCAGCAGCCGGGGACAGTATAGCAATCAGCCCCAGCATTTT. Full variable domain (rest looked up from reference TRBV5-8 and TRBJ1-5): EAGVTQSPTHLIKTRGQQATLRCSPISGHTSVYWYQQALGLGLQFLLWYDEGEERNRGNFPPRFSGRQFPNYSSELNVNALELEDSALYLCASSRGQYSNQPQHFGDGTRLSIL.

The CDR3 sequence: CASTLTGKEGKLFF. CDR3 in DNA: TGTGCCAGCACCTTGACAGGGAAGGAAGGCAAACTGTTTTTT. V and J are TRBV2 and TRBJ1-4; 7 positions match TRBD1. CDR1 is SNHLY and CDR2 is FYNNEI in the germline V gene. V was clipped by 7 bases and J by 11 bases; unmatched bases: 13. The CDR3 consists of 14 residues.

The CDR3 nucleotides read TGTGCCAGCAGCATTAGGGGAGAGGACTACAATGAGCAGTTCTTC. Translation gives CASSIRGEDYNEQFF. The chain uses TRBV9 and TRBJ2-1, with D possibly being TRBD1 or TRBD2 (5 bases each). The CDR3 consists of 15 residues. Germline-derived CDR1 and CDR2 are SGDLS and YYNGEE. Trimming stripped 4 bases from V and 3 bases from J, with 14 bases between.

The V call is TRBV19, the J call TRBJ2-3; possible D gene TRBD1, 5 bases. The CDR3 runs 13 residues. The V gene lost 0 bases and the J gene lost 5 bases, with 6 bases spanning the gap. Germline V gene data show CDR1 as LNHDA and CDR2 as SQIVND (reference sequence). CDR3 sequence reads: CASSIDQGDTQYF. CDR3 nucleotides: TGTGCCAGTAGTATAGACCAGGGAGATACGCAGTATTTT.

This sequence joins TRBV7-9 and TRBJ1-1; tentative D call: TRBD1 (6 bases). The V and J ends lost 4 bases and 5 bases respectively, with 17 bases between them. Germline CDR1 SEHNR, CDR2 FQNEAQ (reference sequence). The CDR3 is 15 amino acids. CDR3 in DNA: TGTGCCAGCAGCTCTTCGAAAAGGGGGTATACTGAAGCTTTCTTT. Its protein product is CASSSSKRGYTEAFF.

This clone was seen only a few times. The chain recombines TRBV15 with TRBJ1-2, with TRBD1 matching 7 bases. V was pared by 3 bases and J by 4 bases, with 11 bases of the junction left unmatched. The CDR3 length is 16 residues. The germline CDR1 and CDR2 sequences are LNHNV and YYDKDF (reference sequence). CDR3 residues: CATSRKNRGTLYGYTF. The CDR3 DNA reads as TGTGCCACCAGCAGGAAAAACAGGGGAACCCTCTATGGCTACACCTTC.

The chain carries TRBV28 and TRBJ2-1, with D perhaps matching TRBD1 (5 bases). Per germline, CDR1 MDHEN and CDR2 SYDVKM. The CDR3 totals 15 residues. The V end lost 2 bases, the J end lost 7 bases, and 15 bases lay between the germline ends. The CDR3 reads CASSLAVAGRNEQFF. The CDR3 region has the DNA TGTGCCAGCAGTTTAGCAGTAGCAGGGCGGAATGAGCAGTTCTTC.

The V call is TRBV7-9, the J call TRBJ1-6; D not certain. The CDR3 length is 15 residues. The ends were cut back, 2 bases at V and 8 bases at J, with 13 bases in the middle. Germline assignment: CDR1 SEHNR and CDR2 FQNEAQ (reference sequence). As DNA, the CDR3 is TGTGCCAGCAGCTTATCCCAGTGGCCCGATTCACCCCTCCACTTT. Translation: CASSLSQWPDSPLHF.

This sequence joins TRBV6-1 and TRBJ1-4; no definite D call. Germline V CDR1 and CDR2: MNHNS, SASEGT. V gave up 8 bases and J gave up 4 bases, with 14 bases separating them. The CDR3 is 14 amino acids. DNA of the CDR3: TGTGCCAGCCGAGATGGGAGATTTAATGAAAAACTGTTTTTT. Residues: CASRDGRFNEKLFF.

The chain has TRBV13 and TRBJ2-7; D call uncertain. V was cut by 0 bases and J by 3 bases, with 9 bases left in between. This CDR3 region has 14 residues. Germline V gene data show CDR1 as PRHDT and CDR2 as FYEKMQ (reference sequence). The CDR3 sequence is CASSLGDDGYEQYF. CDR3 DNA sequence: TGTGCCAGCAGCTTAGGGGATGACGGCTACGAGCAGTACTTC.

This chain connects TRBV18 to TRBJ2-1; the D gene could be TRBD1 or TRBD2 (6 bases each). This CDR3 contains 15 residues. The ends were cut back, 0 bases at V and 7 bases at J, with 13 bases in the middle. CDR1 and CDR2 (germline): KGHSH, LQKENI. Written as DNA, the CDR3 is TGTGCCAGCTCACCACCTCTCGGGGGCCGGAATGAGCAGTTCTTC. It specifies CASSPPLGGRNEQFF.

The chain recombines TRBV7-2 with TRBJ1-1; a possible D gene is TRBD1 (6 bases). CDR3 size: 16 residues. The germline V and J ends were trimmed by 2 bases and 12 bases, with 25 bases remaining between them. The germline gives CDR1 SGHTA, CDR2 FQGNSA. The CDR3 DNA reads TGTGCCAGCAGCTTACAATCGCCGGGGGCGAGTAGTCAAACTTTCTTT. Its translation: CASSLQSPGASSQTFF.

The chain carries TRBV5-5 and TRBJ1-1, with D perhaps TRBD1 (6 bases). V lost 3 bases and J lost 7, with 10 bases in between. Germline loops: CDR1 SGHKS, CDR2 YYEKEE (reference sequence). The CDR3 loop spans 12 amino acids. The CDR3 sequence: CASSSGQYEAFF. CDR3 in DNA: TGTGCCAGCAGCTCGGGACAATATGAAGCTTTCTTT.

This clone was detected only once. The rearrangement joins TRBV5-4 to TRBJ2-2; 16 nucleotides agree with TRBD2. Germline V lookup: CDR1 SGHNT, CDR2 YYREEE (reference sequence). J was trimmed by 4 bases and V by 7 bases; bases with no gene match: 13. This CDR3 spans 19 amino acids. CDR3 DNA sequence: TGTGCCAGCTCACCGGGACTAGCGGGAGGGCAGCGAGTCACCGGGGAGCTGTTTTTT. Residues: CASSPGLAGGQRVTGELFF.

The V gene is TRBV7-2, the J gene TRBJ2-1; no definite D call. Trimming stripped 0 bases from V and 0 bases from J, with 6 bases between. Looked up from germline, CDR1 is SGHTA and CDR2 is FQGNSA. The CDR3 totals 15 residues. CDR3 nucleotides: TGTGCCAGCAGCTTAGCTTTCTCCTCCTACAATGAGCAGTTCTTC. It is translated as CASSLAFSSYNEQFF.

The V and J genes are TRBV6-1 and TRBJ2-5; D ambiguous. The CDR3 runs 15 residues. V shed 3 bases and J shed 1 base, with 12 bases lying between them. Germline V CDR1 and CDR2: MNHNS, SASEGT. Here the CDR3 reads CASSDPHLGQETQYF. As DNA, the CDR3 is TGTGCCAGCAGTGATCCCCATTTAGGCCAAGAGACCCAGTACTTC.

The chain is built from TRBV18 and TRBJ2-3; D unresolved. Germline V lookup: CDR1 KGHSH, CDR2 LQKENI. This CDR3 spans 12 amino acids. V lost 5 bases and J 4 bases, leaving 7 bases between the germline ends. The CDR3 DNA reads TGTGCCAGCTCAAACCCTTCAGATACGCAGTATTTT. This sequence encodes CASSNPSDTQYF.